The sample holds many counts of the clone carrying this TCR beta chain. Its specificity is unknown. The entry originates in a study of early T cells in non-severe SARS-CoV-2 infection. Study results and caveats: There was a bias toward anti-spike CD8 responses in VDJdb matching, which missed private and CD4 specificities.

TCRdb called the 5' RACE reads again in MiXCR, with one record for every CDR3 protein. The sample carries about 33,000 distinct CDR3 sequences, around 7% recorded once. V lost 2 bases to trimming and J lost 5 bases; unmatched junction nucleotides: 10. The germline V gene encodes CDR1 MNHNY and CDR2 SVGAGI (reference sequence). This CDR3 has 16 residues. Sequenced: whole blood. This TCR was sampled from an adult who was a healthcare worker with PCR-confirmed SARS-CoV-2 infection or an uninfected control (not recorded which). V and J are TRBV6-6 and TRBJ2-7; the match to TRBD1 covers 9 bases. CDR3 amino acids: CASSYLPSGQGDEQYF. CDR3 nucleotide sequence: TGTGCCAGCAGTTACCTCCCCTCGGGACAGGGAGACGAGCAGTACTTC.